The 18 T cell receptor beta chains below were found in one sample sequenced in a study of response to subunit inactivated influenza vaccine (dated 2018 in TCRdb). The library was built by means of RT-PCR. These reads were obtained on an Illumina HiSeq 2500. TCRdb reanalyzed the raw reads on its own, using fastp at Q25 for trimming and MiXCR for clone calling, and kept in-frame beta chains. Each CDR3 protein gets just one entry, which takes the most common genes and DNA from the rows behind it. This sample has about 650,000 distinct CDR3 sequences in its table, and around 13% of those were observed once. 7.6% of the sample rests with the top ten. Material: PBMCs from blood, obtained less than 15 days before vaccination. The receptors originated from a man in his fifties who received an inactivated influenza vaccine. Donor details come from another sample of the same person, matched by shared clones.

This clonotype was recorded a few times. The gene calls are TRBV6-2 or TRBV6-3 and TRBJ2-4; 11 positions agree with TRBD1. V lost 6 bases, J lost 0 bases, and 7 bases stayed unmatched. The CDR3 totals 17 residues. The germline gives CDR1 MNHEY, CDR2 SVGEGT. CDR3 sequence (DNA): TGTGCCAGCAGCCTCGGACAGGGGGCAGTAGCCAAAAACATTCAGTACTTC. Its protein is CASSLGQGAVAKNIQYF.

The chain links TRBV12-3 or TRBV12-4 to TRBJ2-1; 10 bases line up with TRBD1. V was pared by 4 bases and J by 8 bases, with 8 bases of the junction left unmatched. CDR3 length: 15 amino acids. The CDR3 DNA is TGTGCCAGCAGTTCGACAGGGGGCGGGATGGATGAGCAGTTCTTC. Its protein is CASSSTGGGMDEQFF.

This clonotype occurred a few times. The rearrangement uses TRBV7-9 and TRBJ1-2, with unresolved D. The CDR3 runs to 14 residues. The germline gives CDR1 SEHNR, CDR2 FQNEAQ (reference sequence). The V end was cut by 2 bases, the J end by 2 bases, with 9 bases between. The CDR3 DNA reads as TGTGCCAGCAGCTTAATCGCCGGAAACTATGGCTACACCTTC. Protein product: CASSLIAGNYGYTF.

This clonotype was observed many times. The V and J genes are TRBV12-3 or TRBV12-4 and TRBJ2-6; 8 bases are a match to TRBD1. V trimming: 6 bases; J trimming: 4 bases; junction bases outside the gene matches: 5. The CDR3 is 15 residues long. The CDR3 region is CASRRTGLGANVLTF. DNA for the CDR3: TGTGCCAGCAGAAGGACAGGGCTCGGGGCCAACGTCCTGACTTTC.

This clonotype appeared a few times. This chain links TRBV6-1 with TRBJ1-4; D is uncertain. Germline V gene data show CDR1 as MNHNS and CDR2 as SASEGT. Trimming removed 5 bases from V and 8 bases from J, with 12 bases in between. The CDR3 runs to 13 residues. CDR3: CASSRTLKEKLFF. The CDR3 DNA follows: TGTGCCAGCAGTAGGACCTTGAAGGAAAAACTGTTTTTT.

The gene calls are TRBV29-1 and TRBJ2-7; 9 positions match TRBD2. The germline CDR1 and CDR2 sequences are SQVTM and ANQGSEA. The CDR3 loop spans 16 amino acids. J was trimmed by 0 bases and V by 2 bases; bases with no gene match: 8. The CDR3 loop reads CSVELRSSGNSYEQYF. The CDR3 DNA reads as TGCAGCGTTGAACTTCGATCTAGCGGGAACTCCTACGAGCAGTACTTC.

This rearrangement joins TRBV20-1 to TRBJ2-5; perhaps TRBD1 as D (5 bases). Trimming stripped 0 bases from V and 4 bases from J, with 6 bases between. Germline CDR1 and CDR2: DFQATT and SNEGSKA (reference sequence). The CDR3 has 12 residues. The CDR3 nucleotides are TGCAGTGCTAGAGACCAGGGAGAGACCCAGTACTTC. Translating it yields CSARDQGETQYF.

This clonotype has more than one count but fewer than ten. The rearrangement uses TRBV28 and TRBJ2-6, with 7 nucleotides matching TRBD2. Per the germline V gene, CDR1 is MDHEN and CDR2 is SYDVKM. J was trimmed by 1 base and V by 5 bases; bases with no gene match: 5. The CDR3 length is 16 residues. CDR3 DNA sequence: TGTGCCAGCAGTCCCCCGCGGGGGTCTGGGGCCAACGTCCTGACTTTC. Its protein product is CASSPPRGSGANVLTF.

This clonotype appeared a few times. The rearrangement uses TRBV13 and TRBJ1-1; 9 bases align to TRBD1. With 4 bases clipped from V and 0 bases from J, the junction kept 6 bases outside the gene matches. Germline loops: CDR1 PRHDT, CDR2 FYEKMQ (reference sequence). The CDR3 runs to 16 residues. The CDR3 DNA reads TGTGCCAGCAGCTCCCGGGACAGGGCCTTGAACACTGAAGCTTTCTTT. Encoded protein: CASSSRDRALNTEAFF. The entire variable domain, with the rest obtained from reference TRBV13 and TRBJ1-1, is as follows: AAGVIQSPRHLIKEKRETATLKCYPIPRHDTVYWYQQGPGQDPQFLISFYEKMQSDKGSIPDRFSAQQFSDYHSELNMSSLELGDSALYFCASSSRDRALNTEAFFGQGTRLTVV.

This clonotype was seen a handful of times. The rearrangement joins TRBV11-2 to TRBJ2-4; TRBD2 is a possible D gene (5 bases). With 6 bases removed from V and 7 bases from J, the gap between germline ends came to 16 bases. Germline CDR1 reads SGHAT; CDR2 reads FQNNGV. This CDR3 spans 14 amino acids. CDR3 loop: CASSTRWGGNIQYF. The CDR3 region has the DNA TGTGCCAGCAGTACTAGATGGGGTGGCAACATTCAGTACTTC. Full variable domain (missing parts from reference TRBV11-2 and TRBJ2-4): EAGVAQSPRYKIIEKRQSVAFWCNPISGHATLYWYQQILGQGPKLLIQFQNNGVVDDSQLPKDRFSAERLKGVDSTLKIQPAKLEDSAVYLCASSTRWGGNIQYFGAGTRLSVL.

This clonotype was observed many times. This chain links TRBV5-1 with TRBJ1-1; D is perhaps TRBD1 (5 bases). The CDR3 extends over 17 amino acids. Looked up from germline, CDR1 is SGHRS and CDR2 is YFSETQ. V was cut by 0 bases and J by 0 bases, with 15 bases left in between. The CDR3 coding sequence is TGCGCCAGCAGCTTGGGGGCCCTAGGGACGATGAACACTGAAGCTTTCTTT. Translation: CASSLGALGTMNTEAFF.

In this sample, this clonotype turned up a few times. The chain has TRBV5-1 and TRBJ2-2; possibly TRBD2 for D (5 bases). The CDR3 has 15 amino acids. Trimming removed 1 base at V and 8 bases at J, with 15 bases between. The germline V gene has CDR1 SGHRS and CDR2 YFSETQ. In DNA form, the CDR3 reads TGCGCCAGCAGCTTGAGGCTAGCCGGGCAGGGGGAGCTGTTTTTT. It specifies CASSLRLAGQGELFF.

This clonotype has at least ten counts. The genes are TRBV20-1 and TRBJ2-3; D is unresolved. This CDR3 has 13 amino acids. V shed 1 base and J shed 4 bases, with 9 bases lying between them. Germline CDR1 is DFQATT and CDR2 is SNEGSKA (reference sequence). CDR3 in amino acids: CSARVASPDTQYF. CDR3 DNA: TGCAGTGCTAGAGTAGCATCCCCAGATACGCAGTATTTT.

V and J are TRBV7-3 and TRBJ2-1; 8 bases align to TRBD2. CDR1 and CDR2 from the germline V gene are SGHTA and FQGTGA. V shed 2 bases and J 8 bases; nucleotides not matched to a gene: 5. The CDR3 is 14 amino acids. CDR3 nucleotides: TGTGCCAGCAGCTTAGGCGGGAGGTACGATGAGCAGTTCTTC. It specifies CASSLGGRYDEQFF.

The sample holds a few counts of this clonotype. This chain connects TRBV20-1 to TRBJ2-1; the match to TRBD2 covers 12 bases. Germline CDR1 reads DFQATT; CDR2 reads SNEGSKA (reference sequence). With 1 base clipped from V and 13 bases from J, the junction kept 5 bases outside the gene matches. The CDR3 spans 13 residues. The CDR3 region is CSARGLAGAPQFF. DNA of the CDR3: TGCAGTGCTAGAGGACTAGCGGGGGCCCCTCAGTTCTTC.

In this sample, this clonotype turned up many times. This rearrangement joins TRBV12-3 or TRBV12-4 to TRBJ1-2, with 7 nucleotides matching TRBD1. The CDR3 is made up of 14 amino acids. Trimming cost V 8 bases and J 3 bases; bases outside gene matches: 9. The CDR3 region is CASGLTGTDYGYTF. CDR3 coding DNA: TGTGCCAGCGGACTAACCGGGACAGACTATGGCTACACCTTC.

The V and J genes are TRBV27 and TRBJ2-4, with 7 bases aligning to TRBD1. V shed 4 bases and J 6 bases; nucleotides not matched to a gene: 6. This CDR3 comprises 14 residues. Germline CDR1 is MNHEY and CDR2 is SMNVEV (reference sequence). The CDR3 loop is CASSSTGQRNIQYF. The DNA for the CDR3 is TGTGCCAGCAGTTCGACAGGGCAACGAAACATTCAGTACTTC.

The V gene is TRBV7-9, the J gene TRBJ2-7, with TRBD1 identical over 9 bases. This CDR3 is 17 amino acids long. Germline V CDR1 and CDR2: SEHNR, FQNEAQ (reference sequence). Trimming at V came to 4 bases and at J to 6 bases, leaving 16 bases not matched to a gene. The CDR3 DNA reads as TGTGCCAGCAGCTCTACCCAGACAGGGGGGGCTCTACGCGAGCAGTACTTC. Translated, it gives CASSSTQTGGALREQYF.